A single sample is the source of the 26 T cell receptor beta chains below, sequenced in a study of shared clonotypes between healthy human individuals. Measured with immunoSEQ multiplex PCR; TCRdb has only the in-frame clones, and not every one. There are 600,000 or so clones in the sample; roughly 98% occur only once, and approximately 0.3% lies in the top ten. Naive CD8 cells, CD45RO-negative and positively selected for CCR7, excluded terminally differentiated effector memory CD45RA+ cells. Sample: naive CD8+ T cells sorted from blood. The receptors originated from a man aged 30-40 years in good health.

This clone appeared once. CDR3 sequence: CASSPQREGRETQYF. DNA for the CDR3: TGTGCCAGCAGCCCACAGCGGGAGGGCCGGGAGACCCAGTACTTC. This chain joins TRBV7-8 and TRBJ2-5, with TRBD2 identical over 10 bases. Germline V CDR1 and CDR2: SGHVS, FQNEAQ. The trim removed 5 bases at V and 5 bases at J, leaving 8 bases unmatched. The CDR3 is 15 residues long. Drawing the rest from reference TRBV7-8 and TRBJ2-5, the complete variable domain is GAGVSQSPRYKVAKRGQDVALRCDPISGHVSLFWYQQALGQGPEFLTYFQNEAQLDKSGLPSDRFFAERPEGSVSTLKIQRTQQEDSAVYLCASSPQREGRETQYFGPGTRLLVL.

The chain employs TRBV11-2 and TRBJ1-5; 8 nucleotides match TRBD1. V trimming: 0 bases; J trimming: 1 base; junction bases outside the gene matches: 8. The CDR3 contains 18 residues. The germline V gene encodes CDR1 SGHAT and CDR2 FQNNGV. The CDR3 sequence: CASSLEGPGGASNQPQHF. The CDR3 DNA reads TGTGCCAGCAGCTTAGAAGGTCCAGGGGGCGCGAGCAATCAGCCCCAGCATTTT.

The rearrangement links TRBV2 to TRBJ2-7; D is possibly TRBD1 (5 bases). Germline loops: CDR1 SNHLY, CDR2 FYNNEI. The CDR3 sequence is 12 residues long. Trimming stripped 11 bases from V and 0 bases from J, with 11 bases between. CDR3 sequence (DNA): TGTGCCGCGATAGGGGTCTCCTACGAGCAGTACTTC. Amino acids: CAAIGVSYEQYF.

This clone was observed once. The V gene is TRBV11-3, the J gene TRBJ2-7; D is perhaps TRBD2 (5 bases). The ends were cut back, 0 bases at V and 2 bases at J, with 14 bases in the middle. This CDR3 comprises 16 residues. The germline gives CDR1 SGHNT, CDR2 YENEEA. CDR3 amino acids: CASSLDRARGAYEQYF. The CDR3 bases are TGTGCCAGCAGCTTAGATAGGGCCCGGGGAGCCTACGAGCAGTACTTC.

The CDR3 here is CASSSLIPRLADSTDTQYF. The CDR3 DNA reads as TGTGCCAGCAGTTCCCTTATCCCCAGACTAGCGGATAGCACAGATACGCAGTATTTT. J is TRBJ2-3 and V is TRBV28; 9 bases agree with TRBD2. This CDR3 has 19 amino acids. J was trimmed by 0 bases and V by 4 bases; bases with no gene match: 14. In germline, CDR1 is MDHEN, CDR2 SYDVKM.

This clone showed up just a few times. The rearrangement links TRBV29-1 to TRBJ2-3, with TRBD2 as a possible D gene (5 bases). Per the germline V gene, CDR1 is SQVTM and CDR2 is ANQGSEA. V was trimmed by 1 base and J by 0 bases, leaving 11 bases between them. The CDR3 is 15 residues long. In nucleotides, the CDR3 is TGCAGCGTTGAAGGCCTAGCAGTTAGCACAGATACGCAGTATTTT. Translated: CSVEGLAVSTDTQYF.

The chain joins TRBV15 to TRBJ2-1, with D tentatively TRBD1 or TRBD2 (5 bases each). Trimming removed 1 base at V and 11 bases at J, with 9 bases between. CDR1 and CDR2 (germline): LNHNV, YYDKDF (reference sequence). This CDR3 has 12 amino acids. The CDR3 loop is CATSRVQGQQFF. In DNA, the CDR3 is TGTGCCACCAGCAGAGTGCAGGGACAGCAGTTCTTC.

The rearrangement joins TRBV27 to TRBJ2-1, with 12 bases matching TRBD1. V was clipped by 7 bases and J by 6 bases; unmatched bases: 10. The germline V gene has CDR1 MNHEY and CDR2 SMNVEV (reference sequence). The CDR3 length is 16 residues. CDR3 amino acids: CASIPYRDRGLNEQFF. CDR3 coding DNA: TGTGCCAGCATCCCTTATCGGGACAGGGGGCTCAATGAGCAGTTCTTC.

The gene calls are TRBV29-1 and TRBJ2-1; 10 bases line up with TRBD2. The CDR3 has 13 residues. Trimming cost V 8 bases and J 6 bases; bases outside gene matches: 7. Germline V gives CDR1 SQVTM, CDR2 ANQGSEA. CDR3: CSTRLAGGNEQFF. Here the CDR3 DNA reads TGCAGCACCCGACTAGCGGGTGGCAATGAGCAGTTCTTC.

A single count supports this clone. The genes are TRBV27 and TRBJ2-5; D is unresolved. The germline CDR1 and CDR2 sequences are MNHEY and SMNVEV (reference sequence). There are 15 residues in the CDR3. Trimming cost V 4 bases and J 1 base, with 13 bases left between them. The DNA of the CDR3 is TGTGCCAGCAGTTCATTTAGCAGCGTCCAAGAGACCCAGTACTTC. Its translation is CASSSFSSVQETQYF.

As regards this clone: Sequence at one end of the junction differs from germline and may be a read error. The J gene is TRBJ1-2, the V gene TRBV6-1; tentatively, D is TRBD1 (6 bases). The CDR3 totals 14 residues. Germline assignment: CDR1 MNHNS and CDR2 SASEGT. The CDR3 spells CASTAVRGWYVYTF. CDR3 DNA sequence: TGTGCCAGCACCGCGGTGAGGGGGTGGTATGTCTACACCTTC.

This sequence joins TRBV9 and TRBJ2-7; 8 nucleotides agree with TRBD2. Looked up from germline, CDR1 is SGDLS and CDR2 is YYNGEE. V was clipped by 0 bases and J by 3 bases; unmatched bases: 5. The CDR3 covers 15 residues. The CDR3 region has the DNA TGTGCCAGCAGCGTAGCGGGGCTAGCGGGCTACGAGCAGTACTTC. This translates into CASSVAGLAGYEQYF.

The rearrangement joins TRBV27 to TRBJ2-1; D possibly matches TRBD1 or TRBD2 (5 bases each). The CDR3 runs 15 residues. Germline values: CDR1 MNHEY, CDR2 SMNVEV (reference sequence). Trimming removed 3 bases at V and 2 bases at J, with 11 bases between. This CDR3 reads CASSFGGATYNEQFF. CDR3 in DNA: TGTGCCAGCAGTTTTGGGGGAGCCACCTACAATGAGCAGTTCTTC.

CDR3 loop: CSVWMAEVYNEQFF. The CDR3 region has the DNA TGCAGCGTCTGGATGGCAGAAGTTTACAATGAGCAGTTCTTC. The chain links TRBV29-1 to TRBJ2-1; the D is unclear. V was trimmed by 6 bases and J by 4 bases, leaving 16 bases between them. The length of the CDR3 is 14 residues. Germline V gene sequence: CDR1 SQVTM, CDR2 ANQGSEA.

This clone appeared a single time. The V gene is TRBV29-1, the J gene TRBJ1-2; no firm D call. The CDR3 covers 11 residues. The germline CDR1 and CDR2 sequences are SQVTM and ANQGSEA. V gave up 6 bases and J gave up 6 bases, with 11 bases separating them. This CDR3 is CSVRLYDGYTF. The CDR3 DNA sequence: TGCAGCGTCCGACTATATGATGGCTACACCTTC. Complete variable domain (other parts from reference TRBV29-1 and TRBJ1-2): SAVISQKPSRDICQRGTSLTIQCQVDSQVTMMFWYRQQPGQSLTLIATANQGSEATYESGFVIDKFPISRPNLTFSTLTVSNMSPEDSSIYLCSVRLYDGYTFGSGTRLTVV.

The genes are TRBV20-1 and TRBJ1-2, with no clear D. This CDR3 is 9 amino acids long. The V end was cut by 4 bases, the J end by 7 bases, with 4 bases between. Germline V CDR1 and CDR2: DFQATT, SNEGSKA (reference sequence). This CDR3 reads CSATFGYTF. CDR3 in DNA: TGCAGTGCTACCTTTGGCTACACCTTC.

This chain links TRBV7-2 with TRBJ2-5, with 11 bases fitting TRBD2. The CDR3 contains 19 residues. Germline V gene lookup returns CDR1 SGHTA and CDR2 FQGNSA. V was clipped by 1 base and J by 5 bases; unmatched bases: 15. Written as DNA, the CDR3 is TGTGCCAGCAGCTTAGGGCTTAGCGGGAGGGCGGCGCCGGGGGAGACCCAGTACTTC. It yields the protein CASSLGLSGRAAPGETQYF.

V and J are TRBV28 and TRBJ2-7; 12 bases align to TRBD2. CDR1 and CDR2 from the germline V gene are MDHEN and SYDVKM. V lost 5 bases to trimming and J lost 2 bases; unmatched junction nucleotides: 4. The CDR3 loop spans 15 amino acids. CDR3 sequence (DNA): TGTGCCAGCAGTCTCCGACTAGCGGGAGCCTACGAGCAGTACTTC. Amino acid sequence: CASSLRLAGAYEQYF.

The V call is TRBV4-1, the J call TRBJ2-7; 10 nucleotides line up with TRBD1. The CDR3 length is 16 residues. Germline V CDR1 and CDR2: MGHRA, YSYEKL. The V gene end was trimmed by 7 bases and the J gene end by 3 bases; junction bases not matched to a gene: 12. CDR3 bases: TGCGCCAGCACCCCGGGGGTTCGGGACAGGGGCTACGAGCAGTACTTC. Encoded protein: CASTPGVRDRGYEQYF.

The rearrangement uses TRBV10-2 and TRBJ2-7, with 9 bases fitting TRBD2. The ends lost 4 bases at V and 3 bases at J; junction bases unmatched: 4. The CDR3 contains 14 residues. Germline CDR1 reads WSHSY; CDR2 reads SAAADI. The CDR3 nucleotides read TGCGCCAGCAGTGGGGGACTAGCCTACTACGAGCAGTACTTC. This gives the protein CASSGGLAYYEQYF.

The count of this clone is one. J is TRBJ2-3 and V is TRBV7-2, with D tentatively TRBD2 (5 bases). The V end lost 5 bases, the J end lost 4 bases, and 7 bases lay between the germline ends. There are 12 residues in the CDR3. CDR1 and CDR2 (germline): SGHTA, FQGNSA. CDR3 loop: CASSHGADTQYF. CDR3 nucleotides: TGTGCCAGCAGCCACGGGGCAGATACGCAGTATTTT.

V usage is TRBV11-2 and J usage is TRBJ1-1; D is ambiguous. The CDR3 has 12 residues. Trimming took 4 bases from V and 0 from J, leaving 3 bases between them. Germline CDR1 reads SGHAT; CDR2 reads FQNNGV. The CDR3 reads CASSWMNTEAFF. CDR3 in DNA: TGTGCCAGCAGCTGGATGAACACTGAAGCTTTCTTT.

This chain links TRBV13 with TRBJ1-4; a possible D gene is TRBD1 (6 bases). The CDR3 length is 14 residues. Germline V gene lookup returns CDR1 PRHDT and CDR2 FYEKMQ (reference sequence). V was cut by 5 bases and J by 4 bases, with 11 bases left in between. CDR3 loop: CASSQDRINEKLFF. The CDR3 DNA reads as TGTGCCAGCAGCCAGGACAGAATTAATGAAAAACTGTTTTTT.

This chain joins TRBV5-1 and TRBJ2-7; TRBD2 might be the D (5 bases). CDR1 is SGHRS and CDR2 is YFSETQ in the germline V gene. Deletions cut 2 bases from V and 4 bases from J, with 13 bases between. The CDR3 has 14 amino acids. Here the CDR3 reads CASSFHPDLYEQYF. For the CDR3, the DNA is TGCGCCAGCAGCTTCCATCCGGACTTATACGAGCAGTACTTC.

The J gene is TRBJ2-1, the V gene TRBV9; 10 nucleotides align to TRBD2. Unmatched junction bases numbered 6, after V lost 0 bases and J lost 6 bases. Germline V gene sequence: CDR1 SGDLS, CDR2 YYNGEE. CDR3 length equals 16 residues. The DNA of the CDR3 is TGTGCCAGCAGCGTAGATCTAGCGGGAGATTTCAATGAGCAGTTCTTC. Translation: CASSVDLAGDFNEQFF.

The chain couples TRBV13 to TRBJ1-1, with TRBD1 identical over 8 bases. Per germline, CDR1 PRHDT and CDR2 FYEKMQ (reference sequence). CDR3 length: 14 amino acids. V lost 3 bases, J lost 3 bases, and 3 bases stayed unmatched. This CDR3 is CASSFRGRDTEAFF. DNA of the CDR3: TGTGCCAGCAGCTTCAGGGGGCGCGACACTGAAGCTTTCTTT.